This entry concerns a single T cell receptor beta chain. The antigen is not known. Under the ViraFEST assay, PBMC were stimulated with viral peptide pools so that antigen-specific CD4+ T cells expanded. Sequencing was performed afterwards. At the end of roughly ten days of culture, CD4+ T cells were isolated. Nobody among the vaccine recipients had prior SARS-CoV-2 infection (nucleocapsid antibodies were negative). The table came from immunoSEQ multiplex PCR; TCRdb's copy has only in-frame clones and leaves some out. Of under 80,000 clones in the sample, under 80% were seen once. This record belongs to a study of vaccination effects on CD4 cells after COVID-19. This CDR3 is 12 amino acids long. V shed 6 bases and J shed 2 bases, with 7 bases lying between them.

This receptor was identified in a human donor who received a COVID-19 vaccine. The chain couples TRBV12-3 or TRBV12-4 to TRBJ1-1, with D hard to call. Source: CD4+ T cells from PBMCs cultured with SARS-CoV-2 spike peptides, taken before COVID-19 vaccination. CDR3 region: CASSWHNTEAFF. The CDR3 coding sequence is TGTGCCAGCAGCTGGCACAACACTGAAGCTTTCTTT.